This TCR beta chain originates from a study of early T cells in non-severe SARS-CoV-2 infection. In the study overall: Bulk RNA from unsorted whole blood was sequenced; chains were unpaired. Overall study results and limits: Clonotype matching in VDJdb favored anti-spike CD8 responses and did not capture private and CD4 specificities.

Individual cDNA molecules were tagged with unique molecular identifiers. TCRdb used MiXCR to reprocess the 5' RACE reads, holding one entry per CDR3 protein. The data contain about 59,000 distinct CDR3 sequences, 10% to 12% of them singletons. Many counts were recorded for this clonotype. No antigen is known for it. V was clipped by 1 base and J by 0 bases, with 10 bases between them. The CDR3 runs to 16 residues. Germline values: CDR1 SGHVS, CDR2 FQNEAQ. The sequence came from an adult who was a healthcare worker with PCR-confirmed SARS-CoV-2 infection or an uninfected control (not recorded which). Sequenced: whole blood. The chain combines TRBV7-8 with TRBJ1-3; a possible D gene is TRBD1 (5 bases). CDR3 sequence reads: CASSLVDSYSGNTIYF. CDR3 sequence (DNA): TGTGCCAGCAGCTTAGTTGACAGTTACTCTGGAAACACCATATATTTT.